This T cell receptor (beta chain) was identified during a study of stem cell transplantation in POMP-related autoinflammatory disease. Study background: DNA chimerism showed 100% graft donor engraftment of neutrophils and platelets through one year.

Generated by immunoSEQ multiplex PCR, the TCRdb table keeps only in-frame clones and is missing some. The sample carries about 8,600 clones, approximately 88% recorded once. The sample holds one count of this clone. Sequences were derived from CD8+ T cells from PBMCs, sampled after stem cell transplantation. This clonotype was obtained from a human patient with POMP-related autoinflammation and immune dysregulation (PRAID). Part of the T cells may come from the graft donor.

CDR3 nucleotide sequence: TGTGCCAGCAGCTTGGTACCGCAAGAGACCCAGTACTTC. This translates into CASSLVPQETQYF. The V call is TRBV5-8, the J call TRBJ2-5; D gene unclear. CDR1 SGHTS and CDR2 YDEGEE come from the germline V gene. The germline V and J ends were trimmed by 0 bases and 2 bases, with 5 bases remaining between them. The CDR3 covers 13 residues. The full variable domain, rest sourced from reference TRBV5-8 and TRBJ2-5, is EAGVTQSPTHLIKTRGQQATLRCSPISGHTSVYWYQQALGLGLQFLLWYDEGEERNRGNFPPRFSGRQFPNYSSELNVNALELEDSALYLCASSLVPQETQYFGPGTRLLVL.